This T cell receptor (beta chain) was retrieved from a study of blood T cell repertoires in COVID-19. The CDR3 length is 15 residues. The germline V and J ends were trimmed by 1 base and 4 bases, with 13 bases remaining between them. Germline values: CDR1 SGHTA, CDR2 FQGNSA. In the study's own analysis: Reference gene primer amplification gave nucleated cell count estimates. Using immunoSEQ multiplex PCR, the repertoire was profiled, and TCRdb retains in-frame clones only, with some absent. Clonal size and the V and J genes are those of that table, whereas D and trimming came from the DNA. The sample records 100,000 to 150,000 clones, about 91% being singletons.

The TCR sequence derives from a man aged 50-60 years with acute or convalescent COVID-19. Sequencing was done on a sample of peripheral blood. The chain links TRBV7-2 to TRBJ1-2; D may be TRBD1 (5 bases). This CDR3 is CASSLVVRGGYGYTF. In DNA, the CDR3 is TGTGCCAGCAGCTTAGTGGTTAGGGGAGGCTATGGCTACACCTTC.